This is a list of T cell receptor beta chains from one sample in a study of Ad26.COV2.S vaccination and SARS-CoV-2 variants. Method: immunoSEQ multiplex PCR; TCRdb's copy keeps in-frame clones and lacks some. The sample lists fewer than 500,000 clones, 80% to 95% occurring once. The sequences come from peripheral blood, collected in a trial of Ad26.COV2.S vaccine versus placebo. Source of these receptors: a person between 18 and 59 years old who received the Ad26.COV2.S COVID-19 vaccine or a placebo. Both conserved end residues are trimmed from each CDR3.

V: TRBV24-1; CDR3: ATSGRGPENTGELF
V: TRBV11-3; CDR3: ASSLGGSGIYNEQF
V: TRBV3-1/TRBV3-2; CDR3: ASSQGQGVDNQPQH
V: TRBV3-1/TRBV3-2; CDR3: ASSPLGQREAF
V: TRBV7-9; CDR3: ASSLRDGEAF
V: TRBV6-5; CDR3: ASSYRNPYEQY
V: TRBV9; CDR3: ASSVTPTDTQY
V: TRBV20-1; CDR3: SAHDGEQF
V: TRBV7-2; CDR3: ASSLLHSNEKLF
V: TRBV6-6; CDR3: ASSPGGQSTFDY
V: TRBV14; CDR3: ASSPGLAYNEQF
V: TRBV4-3; CDR3: ASSQDTWRGLSTDTQY
V: TRBV7-9; CDR3: ASSTQLAVDYEQY
V: TRBV6-1; CDR3: ASSEGSGGPNQPQH
V: TRBV29-1; CDR3: SVGSIRDTEAF
V: TRBV19; CDR3: ASSIPGSTIY
V: TRBV27; CDR3: ASSFGLAGGGEQF
V: TRBV10-3; CDR3: AITNSGGGETQY
V: TRBV19; CDR3: ASSIGGTVTYEQY
V: TRBV19; CDR3: ASSDPPHIQY
V: TRBV6-4; CDR3: ASSDSSLAGNTGELF
V: TRBV30; CDR3: AWSVGTEAF
V: TRBV5-1; CDR3: ASTGQGAGNEQF
V: TRBV6-2/TRBV6-3; CDR3: ASSFSVGQPDSNQPQH
V: TRBV27; CDR3: ASSLQGLGSYNEQF
V: TRBV18; CDR3: ASSPLDYGYT
V: TRBV5-5; CDR3: ASSLVPTLDTQY
V: TRBV11-2; CDR3: ASSLVGLGLVWDTQY
V: TRBV3-1/TRBV3-2; CDR3: ASSQVNSGGETQY
V: TRBV27; CDR3: ASSLEGEPNSPLH
V: TRBV10-3; CDR3: AISEWDSGPVEQF
V: TRBV6-2/TRBV6-3; CDR3: ASRPPGQTYEQY
V: TRBV7-6; CDR3: ASSLTTQNSYNEQF
V: TRBV2; CDR3: ASSEAPGRIQPQH
V: TRBV7-8; CDR3: ASSLAPANEKLF
V: TRBV28; CDR3: ASRSPTGDKNTEAF
V: TRBV28; CDR3: ASSLTAVYGYT
V: TRBV5-4; CDR3: ASSLGGRRAPDTQY
V: TRBV5-4; CDR3: ASSQLRGNTEAF
V: TRBV6-5; CDR3: ASESTGLPYEQY
V: TRBV11-3; CDR3: ASSSRSGAYNEQF
V: TRBV10-3; CDR3: AISDRATVTQY
V: TRBV14; CDR3: ASSRGLAGASGDEQF
V: TRBV19; CDR3: ASSAAGAFYEQY
V: TRBV13; CDR3: ASSAQGVGPIS
V: TRBV3-1/TRBV3-2; CDR3: ASSQALAGTDTQY
V: TRBV29-1; CDR3: SVGPGTSGQETQY
V: TRBV6-2/TRBV6-3; CDR3: ASSYVQGGTDTQY
V: TRBV30; CDR3: AWSQQKETQY
V: TRBV5-4; CDR3: ASSLRVAGPGELF
V: TRBV30; CDR3: ALSGNYEQY
V: TRBV28; CDR3: ASSLPNREETQY
V: TRBV18; CDR3: ASSPLLAGVHEQF
V: TRBV3-1/TRBV3-2; CDR3: ASSQEKRPSGNTIY
V: TRBV18; CDR3: ASSPNYGRAVNEQF
V: TRBV4-3; CDR3: ASSQNLAGSSSYEQY
V: TRBV6-5; CDR3: ASNIQYYNEQF
V: TRBV5-1; CDR3: ASRYRQGPYEQY
V: TRBV7-3; CDR3: ASSLGFSGRAAGANVLT
V: TRBV7-2; CDR3: ASSPSSGEKSPLH